This T cell receptor (beta chain) emerged from a study of regulatory T cells in long-lasting Graves disease. Indicated time point: newly diagnosed GD, antithyroid drugs for less than 3 months. From PBMCs, RNA was extracted and then used to make the TCR library. For TCR beta, libraries came from iRepertoire HTBI primers and Arm-PCR of CDR3 regions. TCRdb used MiXCR to reprocess the multiplex PCR reads, holding one entry per CDR3 protein. The repertoire consists of 400,000 to 550,000 distinct CDR3 sequences, with roughly 15% occurring once and the leading ten covering approximately 11%. These data were also filed under a second study, of T cells in Graves' hyperthyroidism and ophthalmopathy.

This receptor was taken from a woman under 40 with Graves disease. This specimen was peripheral blood mononuclear cells (PBMCs), taken at new diagnosis, from a patient treated with antithyroid drugs.

In DNA, the CDR3 is TGTGCCAGCAGCTTTGTGGGGACAGATTTTTATGGCTACACCTTC. Translation: CASSFVGTDFYGYTF. The chain carries TRBV7-9 and TRBJ1-2; 7 positions agree with TRBD1. The ends lost 3 bases at V and 5 bases at J; junction bases unmatched: 9. Germline V gives CDR1 SEHNR, CDR2 FQNEAQ (reference sequence). The CDR3 extends over 15 amino acids.